The next 28 T cell receptor beta chains were all read from a single sample in a study of blood T cell repertoires in COVID-19. Repertoires were generated with immunoSEQ multiplex PCR, while TCRdb's copy carries only in-frame clones and drops some. This sample yields around 250,000 clones, of which approximately 83% are seen a single time; roughly 2% belongs to the top ten. The sample comprised peripheral blood. These receptors were obtained from a man aged 30-40 years who had recovered from COVID-19.

V and J are TRBV6-5 and TRBJ2-3; 9 nucleotides align to TRBD2. This CDR3 has 16 residues. The V gene's germline CDR1 is MNHEY and CDR2 SVGAGI. The ends lost 0 bases at V and 5 bases at J; junction bases unmatched: 6. In DNA form, the CDR3 reads TGTGCCAGCAGTTACTCGAGGGCGGGGGGGCAAGATACGCAGTATTTT. The encoded protein is CASSYSRAGGQDTQYF.

This sequence joins TRBV5-4 and TRBJ2-5; D call uncertain. In germline, CDR1 is SGHNT, CDR2 YYREEE (reference sequence). V was pared by 0 bases and J by 3 bases, with 6 bases between. The CDR3 is 13 amino acids. The CDR3 sequence: CASSLGAKETQYF. The CDR3 coding sequence is TGTGCCAGCAGCTTGGGGGCCAAAGAGACCCAGTACTTC.

V is TRBV4-1 and J is TRBJ2-1; 11 bases are a match to TRBD2. V trimming: 2 bases; J trimming: 8 bases; junction bases outside the gene matches: 8. Germline V gene data show CDR1 as MGHRA and CDR2 as YSYEKL. This CDR3 contains 16 residues. In DNA form, the CDR3 reads TGCGCCAGCAGCCAAAGTAGCGGGGGGGCCTTGTATGAGCAGTTCTTC. Amino acid sequence: CASSQSSGGALYEQFF.

The chain carries TRBV29-1 and TRBJ1-1; D unresolved. CDR3 length: 13 residues. Trimming stripped 4 bases from V and 1 base from J, with 10 bases between. Germline lookup yields CDR1 SQVTM and CDR2 ANQGSEA. The CDR3 DNA reads TGCAGCGTTGTCCCACAGACGAACACTGAAGCTTTCTTT. This translates into CSVVPQTNTEAFF. The full variable domain, rest sourced from reference TRBV29-1 and TRBJ1-1, is SAVISQKPSRDICQRGTSLTIQCQVDSQVTMMFWYRQQPGQSLTLIATANQGSEATYESGFVIDKFPISRPNLTFSTLTVSNMSPEDSSIYLCSVVPQTNTEAFFGQGTRLTVV.

The chain is built from TRBV5-1 and TRBJ1-2, with 7 positions matching TRBD1. V lost 2 bases to trimming and J lost 8 bases; unmatched junction nucleotides: 3. The germline V gene encodes CDR1 SGHRS and CDR2 YFSETQ. The CDR3 covers 12 residues. The CDR3 DNA sequence: TGCGCCAGCAGCTTAGACAGGGCAGGCTACACCTTC. It codes for CASSLDRAGYTF.

V gene TRBV2 combines with J gene TRBJ1-6; D possibly corresponds to TRBD1 (6 bases). This CDR3 has 17 residues. CDR1 is SNHLY, CDR2 FYNNEI, per germline. V was pared by 3 bases and J by 6 bases, with 18 bases between. CDR3 sequence: CASSEGGGEMPNSPLHF. The CDR3 DNA follows: TGTGCCAGCAGTGAGGGAGGGGGTGAAATGCCTAATTCACCCCTCCACTTT.

The chain recombines TRBV7-9 with TRBJ2-1; 7 bases match TRBD2. The CDR3 runs to 13 residues. In germline, CDR1 is SEHNR, CDR2 FQNEAQ (reference sequence). J was trimmed by 10 bases and V by 0 bases; bases with no gene match: 3. DNA for the CDR3: TGTGCCAGCAGCTTAGCCCCGGGACTAGAGCAGTTCTTC. Residues: CASSLAPGLEQFF.

CDR3 amino acids: CASNLGGVNTGELFF. The CDR3 coding sequence is TGTGCCAGCAACTTAGGGGGCGTAAACACCGGGGAGCTGTTTTTT. The chain carries TRBV6-5 and TRBJ2-2, with 7 nucleotides matching TRBD1. Germline CDR1 and CDR2: MNHEY and SVGAGI. CDR3 length: 15 amino acids. The ends lost 7 bases at V and 2 bases at J; junction bases unmatched: 7.

V gene TRBV10-2 combines with J gene TRBJ1-1; D is unresolved. Trimming took 7 bases from V and 6 from J, leaving 12 bases between them. The CDR3 has 12 amino acids. The germline gives CDR1 WSHSY, CDR2 SAAADI. The CDR3 here is CASTTGAAEAFF. The CDR3 DNA follows: TGCGCCAGCACGACCGGAGCTGCTGAAGCTTTCTTT.

The rearrangement joins TRBV12-5 to TRBJ1-1, with 8 bases lining up with TRBD1. Per the germline V gene, CDR1 is LGHNT and CDR2 is FRNRAP. The CDR3 loop spans 16 amino acids. Trimming took 5 bases from V and 4 from J; bases not matched to a gene: 12. The CDR3 is CASGPTSTGVVTEAFF. CDR3 DNA: TGTGCTAGTGGTCCAACGTCGACAGGGGTTGTCACTGAAGCTTTCTTT.

The rearrangement links TRBV10-2 to TRBJ2-7; 7 nucleotides agree with TRBD2. Germline V gene sequence: CDR1 WSHSY, CDR2 SAAADI. J was trimmed by 6 bases and V by 8 bases; bases with no gene match: 19. The CDR3 is 16 amino acids. CDR3 DNA sequence: TGCGCCAGCCTCGACACGCGGGAGCAAATGGTTGGCGAGCAGTACTTC. Amino acids: CASLDTREQMVGEQYF.

The chain has TRBV18 and TRBJ2-1; 8 bases are shared with TRBD1. This CDR3 contains 15 residues. Trimming removed 3 bases from V and 6 bases from J; junction bases left unmatched: 7. Germline loops: CDR1 KGHSH, CDR2 LQKENI. Here the CDR3 DNA reads TGTGCCAGCTCACCCGGACAGGGTTTTGCCAATGAGCAGTTCTTC. Translating gives CASSPGQGFANEQFF.

This rearrangement joins TRBV4-2 to TRBJ1-2, with D possibly TRBD1 on 6 matching bases. The germline CDR1 and CDR2 sequences are LGHNA and YNFKEQ. The CDR3 consists of 13 residues. V was trimmed by 0 bases and J by 6 bases, leaving 8 bases between them. The CDR3 sequence: CASSQDQGNGYTF. CDR3 DNA: TGTGCCAGCAGCCAAGACCAGGGGAATGGCTACACCTTC.

The chain links TRBV29-1 to TRBJ2-5, with D uncertain. V lost 7 bases, J lost 2 bases, and 14 bases lay in between. CDR3 length: 13 amino acids. Germline V gene sequence: CDR1 SQVTM, CDR2 ANQGSEA. The CDR3 coding sequence is TGCAGCGGACAAGAAACCCTTCAAGAGACCCAGTACTTC. Translation: CSGQETLQETQYF. Full variable domain (rest looked up from reference TRBV29-1 and TRBJ2-5): SAVISQKPSRDICQRGTSLTIQCQVDSQVTMMFWYRQQPGQSLTLIATANQGSEATYESGFVIDKFPISRPNLTFSTLTVSNMSPEDSSIYLCSGQETLQETQYFGPGTRLLVL.

This chain uses TRBV19 with TRBJ2-2; 9 bases line up with TRBD1. This CDR3 region has 15 residues. V lost 6 bases to trimming and J lost 9 bases; unmatched junction nucleotides: 11. Looked up from germline, CDR1 is LNHDA and CDR2 is SQIVND (reference sequence). As DNA, the CDR3 is TGTGCCAGTAGCCTCTTGGACAGGGGAAATCGGGAGCTGTTTTTT. It is translated as CASSLLDRGNRELFF.

V and J are TRBV2 and TRBJ1-4, with 10 bases that match TRBD1. Germline values: CDR1 SNHLY, CDR2 FYNNEI. V lost 7 bases to trimming and J lost 8 bases; unmatched junction nucleotides: 4. CDR3 size: 13 residues. CDR3 region: CASIGQGGEKLFF. The CDR3, as DNA: TGTGCCAGCATTGGACAGGGGGGGGAAAAACTGTTTTTT.

CDR3 sequence reads: CASSALGLDYGYTF. The CDR3 coding sequence is TGTGCCAGCAGCGCGCTTGGTCTGGACTATGGCTACACCTTC. The chain links TRBV5-4 to TRBJ1-2; D is undetermined. CDR1 and CDR2 from the germline V gene are SGHNT and YYREEE (reference sequence). The CDR3 covers 14 residues. Trimming left V 4 bases short and J 3 bases short, with 13 bases between.

J is TRBJ2-2 and V is TRBV19, with 7 bases fitting TRBD2. Germline trimming cut 4 bases from V and 4 bases from J; bases unmatched to any gene: 6. The CDR3 is 15 residues long. The germline V gene encodes CDR1 LNHDA and CDR2 SQIVND (reference sequence). CDR3 DNA: TGTGCCAGTAGTAATGTGGGAGGGGTCACCGGGGAGCTGTTTTTT. This codes for CASSNVGGVTGELFF.

The CDR3 loop is CASSGRREGEQFF. The CDR3 nucleotides read TGTGCCAGCAGTGGGAGAAGGGAGGGTGAGCAGTTCTTC. This chain connects TRBV2 to TRBJ2-1; the match to TRBD2 covers 7 bases. CDR3 length: 13 residues. CDR1 is SNHLY and CDR2 is FYNNEI in the germline V gene. V shed 4 bases and J 9 bases; nucleotides not matched to a gene: 6. Together with reference TRBV2 and TRBJ2-1, the CDR3 gives the full variable domain: EPEVTQTPSHQVTQMGQEVILRCVPISNHLYFYWYRQILGQKVEFLVSFYNNEISEKSEIFDDQFSVERPDGSNFTLKIRSTKLEDSAMYFCASSGRREGEQFFGPGTRLTVL.

The genes are TRBV11-3 and TRBJ2-1; D might be TRBD1 (6 bases). Germline V gene sequence: CDR1 SGHNT, CDR2 YENEEA. The V gene lost 5 bases and the J gene lost 6 bases, with 11 bases spanning the gap. This CDR3 has 13 amino acids. In DNA, the CDR3 is TGTGCCAGCAGCCGGCAGGGGTCCAATGAGCAGTTCTTC. This translates into CASSRQGSNEQFF.

This clone was detected only once. The chain employs TRBV3-1 (or the pseudogene TRBV3-2) and TRBJ1-1, with 9 bases identical to TRBD1. Germline CDR1 and CDR2: LGHDT and YNNKEL (reference sequence). There are 14 residues in the CDR3. J lost 5 bases, V lost 5 bases, and 6 bases had no gene match. CDR3 protein: CASSLTGGATEAFF. Here the CDR3 DNA reads TGTGCCAGCAGCTTAACAGGGGGCGCGACTGAAGCTTTCTTT.

The V and J genes are TRBV11-2 and TRBJ1-6, with 7 bases matching TRBD1. Germline loops: CDR1 SGHAT, CDR2 FQNNGV. V shed 9 bases and J 3 bases; nucleotides not matched to a gene: 8. The CDR3 consists of 15 residues. The CDR3 loop reads CASEKRQGYNSPLHF. DNA of the CDR3: TGTGCCAGTGAAAAACGACAGGGCTATAATTCACCCCTCCACTTT.

V gene TRBV19 combines with J gene TRBJ1-1; a weak D match, TRBD1 (6 bases). V lost 10 bases to trimming and J lost 6 bases, with 21 bases between them. Per the germline V gene, CDR1 is LNHDA and CDR2 is SQIVND (reference sequence). The CDR3 is 14 residues long. This chain's CDR3 is CATGRLGGQSEAFF. The DNA of the CDR3 is TGTGCCACCGGACGCTTGGGGGGGCAATCTGAAGCTTTCTTT.

The chain is built from TRBV5-3 and TRBJ2-7, with TRBD2 identical over 10 bases. TRBV5-3 is reported as an ORF; its role is uncertain. The CDR3 has 15 amino acids. J lost 2 bases, V lost 2 bases, and 4 bases had no gene match. Here the CDR3 DNA reads TGTGCCAGAAGCTTAGCGGGGGGGGATCCCTACGAGCAGTACTTC. It yields the protein CARSLAGGDPYEQYF.

This clone was counted a few times. The chain couples TRBV7-2 to TRBJ2-3, with 10 positions matching TRBD2. Germline values: CDR1 SGHTA, CDR2 FQGNSA. The CDR3 contains 15 residues. The trim removed 2 bases at V and 5 bases at J, leaving 4 bases unmatched. The CDR3 DNA sequence: TGTGCCAGCAGCTTAACTAGCGGGGACGGAGATACGCAGTATTTT. Translation gives CASSLTSGDGDTQYF.

The chain links TRBV2 to TRBJ1-2; D may be TRBD1 (5 bases). The CDR3 is made up of 16 amino acids. Germline-derived CDR1 and CDR2 are SNHLY and FYNNEI. V was pared by 11 bases and J by 0 bases, with 22 bases between. CDR3 in DNA: TGTGCCTCCCAGGGATTAAGGCGTCCTACTAACTATGGCTACACCTTC. Translation: CASQGLRRPTNYGYTF.

V gene TRBV4-1 combines with J gene TRBJ1-1, with 7 bases lining up with TRBD1. The CDR3 sequence is 14 residues long. The germline V gene encodes CDR1 MGHRA and CDR2 YSYEKL. After removal of 0 bases from V and 11 bases from J, the junction contained 9 bases not matched to a gene. In DNA, the CDR3 is TGCGCCAGCAGCCAAGAAGAGGGGGCGCGGTCGGCTTTCTTT. Protein: CASSQEEGARSAFF.

V usage is TRBV7-3 and J usage is TRBJ2-7; D remains ambiguous. Germline loops: CDR1 SGHTA, CDR2 FQGTGA. CDR3 length equals 16 residues. Trimming pared 5 bases from V and 3 bases from J, leaving 20 bases between. DNA of the CDR3: TGTGCCAGCAGCCGAAAGGCCCCGGTCGGGTTCTACGAGCAGTACGTC. Protein product: CASSRKAPVGFYEQYV.